Shown below are 26 T cell receptor beta chains from a single sample sequenced in a study of blood T cell repertoires in COVID-19. The assay was immunoSEQ multiplex PCR, and TCRdb's table has in-frame clones only and misses some. The data hold about 110,000 clones, with roughly 80% observed a single time. The sequencing sample was made of peripheral blood. The receptor source for this set is a woman between 55 and 75 years old with acute or convalescent COVID-19.

The CDR3 region is CASSEGTSGSYEQYF. CDR3 DNA sequence: TGTGCCAGCAGTGAAGGGACTAGCGGGAGCTACGAGCAGTACTTC. V and J are TRBV6-1 and TRBJ2-7; 13 nucleotides line up with TRBD2. The germline gives CDR1 MNHNS, CDR2 SASEGT. V was clipped by 1 base and J by 3 bases; unmatched bases: 0. CDR3 length equals 15 residues.

The J gene is TRBJ2-1, the V gene TRBV6-5, with D possibly being TRBD1 (6 bases). The germline CDR1 and CDR2 sequences are MNHEY and SVGAGI. The CDR3 totals 15 residues. The germline V and J ends were trimmed by 6 bases and 7 bases, with 19 bases remaining between them. The CDR3 loop reads CASSRDTVRFNEQFF. The CDR3 DNA is TGTGCCAGCAGCCGGGACACTGTGCGATTTAATGAGCAGTTCTTC.

This chain joins TRBV5-1 and TRBJ1-2, with D possibly being TRBD1 (5 bases). The V end was cut by 3 bases, the J end by 4 bases, with 10 bases between. CDR3 length: 13 residues. Germline CDR1 and CDR2: SGHRS and YFSETQ. The CDR3 reads CASSSDSGYGYTF. The CDR3 DNA follows: TGCGCCAGCAGCTCCGACAGTGGCTATGGCTACACCTTC.

This clone occurred once. The CDR3 region is CASSIFWGGDGNTIYF. For the CDR3, the DNA is TGTGCCAGTAGTATTTTTTGGGGGGGCGACGGAAACACCATATATTTT. The chain employs TRBV19 and TRBJ1-3; D possibly corresponds to TRBD1 (6 bases). The length of the CDR3 is 16 residues. Per the germline V gene, CDR1 is LNHDA and CDR2 is SQIVND (reference sequence). Trimming shortened V by 3 bases and J by 4 bases, and 16 bases separated the two germline ends.

The CDR3 region is CASADRGNSPLHF. CDR3 nucleotide sequence: TGTGCCAGTGCCGATAGGGGCAATTCACCCCTCCACTTT. V is TRBV19 and J is TRBJ1-6; D is perhaps TRBD1 (5 bases). Trimming stripped 8 bases from V and 7 bases from J, with 12 bases between. The CDR3 runs to 13 residues. Germline lookup yields CDR1 LNHDA and CDR2 SQIVND (reference sequence).

This chain links TRBV11-2 with TRBJ2-7, with D uncertain. Germline V gives CDR1 SGHAT, CDR2 FQNNGV. Trimming shortened V by 6 bases and J by 4 bases, and 16 bases separated the two germline ends. The CDR3 consists of 14 residues. The CDR3 protein is CASRLRLASYEQYF. The CDR3 DNA follows: TGTGCCAGCAGGCTACGACTGGCGAGTTACGAGCAGTACTTC.

This CDR3 reads CSASGVGTSGRPSYEQYF. The DNA of the CDR3 is TGCAGTGCTAGTGGAGTGGGGACTAGCGGTCGGCCCTCCTACGAGCAGTACTTC. This chain joins TRBV20-1 and TRBJ2-7; 11 bases align to TRBD2. CDR1 is DFQATT, CDR2 SNEGSKA, per germline (reference sequence). This CDR3 is 18 amino acids long. With 3 bases clipped from V and 0 bases from J, the junction kept 13 bases outside the gene matches.

This chain joins TRBV14 and TRBJ1-1; 8 positions match TRBD1. This CDR3 comprises 14 residues. Per the germline V gene, CDR1 is SGHDN and CDR2 is FVKESK. V was pared by 4 bases and J by 7 bases, with 8 bases of the junction left unmatched. DNA of the CDR3: TGTGCCAGCAGCCCTGGGCAGGGGGCCATTGAAGCTTTCTTT. Translating it yields CASSPGQGAIEAFF. Drawing the rest from reference TRBV14 and TRBJ1-1, the complete variable domain is EAGVTQFPSHSVIEKGQTVTLRCDPISGHDNLYWYRRVMGKEIKFLLHFVKESKQDESGMPNNRFLAERTGGTYSTLKVQPAELEDSGVYFCASSPGQGAIEAFFGQGTRLTVV.

The CDR3: CASSLSGTSGVNEQFF. Here the CDR3 DNA reads TGTGCCAGCAGTTTATCGGGGACTAGCGGGGTTAATGAGCAGTTCTTC. The rearrangement joins TRBV27 to TRBJ2-1; 13 nucleotides align to TRBD2. Germline loops: CDR1 MNHEY, CDR2 SMNVEV (reference sequence). V lost 0 bases and J lost 7; bases outside the gene matches: 3. The CDR3 loop spans 16 amino acids.

This rearrangement joins TRBV28 to TRBJ2-7; 10 bases match TRBD1. Germline CDR1 MDHEN, CDR2 SYDVKM. Germline trimming cut 6 bases from V and 1 base from J; bases unmatched to any gene: 6. There are 15 residues in the CDR3. The CDR3 DNA follows: TGTGCCAGCAGGAGACAGGGGGCGGTTTCCTACGAGCAGTACTTC. Residues: CASRRQGAVSYEQYF.

The rearrangement links TRBV25-1 to TRBJ1-2; maybe TRBD1 (5 bases). The CDR3 runs to 15 residues. The V gene's germline CDR1 is MGHDK and CDR2 SYGVNS. Trimming took 0 bases from V and 3 from J, leaving 11 bases between them. The CDR3 DNA reads TGTGCCAGCAGTGAATACGCAGGGAAGGACTATGGCTACACCTTC. This encodes CASSEYAGKDYGYTF.

The chain couples TRBV19 to TRBJ1-2, with D perhaps matching TRBD1 (6 bases). The CDR3 is 17 residues long. V dropped 6 bases and J dropped 1 base, with 21 bases sitting between them. Germline-derived CDR1 and CDR2 are LNHDA and SQIVND (reference sequence). The CDR3 is CASSRGHRAGSNYGYTF. CDR3 bases: TGTGCCAGTAGCCGAGGCCACAGGGCAGGGAGTAACTATGGCTACACCTTC.

The chain recombines TRBV5-6 with TRBJ1-2; TRBD1 aligns across 7 bases. The V gene end was trimmed by 6 bases and the J gene end by 3 bases; junction bases not matched to a gene: 8. Germline V CDR1 and CDR2: SGHDT, YYEEEE. The CDR3 length is 14 residues. CDR3 region: CASNIPRGYYGYTF. The CDR3 DNA is TGTGCCAGCAATATCCCCAGGGGGTACTATGGCTACACCTTC.

The genes are TRBV20-1 and TRBJ1-3, with TRBD1 as a possible D gene (6 bases). Per the germline V gene, CDR1 is DFQATT and CDR2 is SNEGSKA (reference sequence). The germline V and J ends were trimmed by 5 bases and 7 bases, with 9 bases remaining between them. The CDR3 contains 11 residues. This chain's CDR3 is CSAGDTNTIYF. CDR3 bases: TGCAGTGCTGGGGACACTAACACCATATATTTT.

This chain joins TRBV7-8 and TRBJ1-1, with D perhaps TRBD1 (5 bases). The CDR3 consists of 15 residues. Per germline, CDR1 SGHVS and CDR2 FQNEAQ. V shed 1 base and J shed 3 bases, with 12 bases lying between them. CDR3 sequence: CASSLGVEGYTEAFF. DNA of the CDR3: TGTGCCAGCAGCTTAGGGGTGGAGGGGTACACTGAAGCTTTCTTT.

CDR3 sequence reads: CASSPQRAVSTDTQYF. Here the CDR3 DNA reads TGTGCCAGCTCACCCCAGAGGGCGGTTAGCACAGATACGCAGTATTTT. This chain joins TRBV18 and TRBJ2-3, with D perhaps TRBD2 (5 bases). Germline CDR1 and CDR2: KGHSH and LQKENI. The V gene lost 3 bases and the J gene lost 0 bases, with 13 bases spanning the gap. The CDR3 spans 16 residues.

The gene calls are TRBV10-3 and TRBJ1-1; D ambiguous. The CDR3 is 15 residues long. Germline loops: CDR1 ENHRY, CDR2 SYGVKD. V lost 0 bases and J lost 11, with 19 bases in between. The CDR3, as DNA: TGTGCCATCAGTGAGTCGGTTACCGGTCTTCTCAGGGCTTTCTTT. Its translation: CAISESVTGLLRAFF.

V is TRBV7-9 and J is TRBJ1-1; 8 bases map to TRBD1. This CDR3 is 15 amino acids long. J was trimmed by 1 base and V by 5 bases; bases with no gene match: 6. Germline V lookup: CDR1 SEHNR, CDR2 FQNEAQ (reference sequence). CDR3: CASSLGQGQNTEAFF. The DNA of the CDR3 is TGTGCCAGCAGCCTAGGACAGGGACAGAACACTGAAGCTTTCTTT.

The chain employs TRBV7-2 and TRBJ2-2; the D gene is possibly TRBD2 (7 bases). The CDR3 runs to 16 residues. The germline CDR1 and CDR2 sequences are SGHTA and FQGNSA. Trimming took 2 bases from V and 3 from J, leaving 13 bases between them. The chain's CDR3 is CASSLQGGGYTGELFF. The CDR3 DNA reads TGTGCCAGCAGCTTACAGGGAGGGGGGTACACCGGGGAGCTGTTTTTT.

This clone has only one observation. The chain employs TRBV2 and TRBJ1-1; weak D call: TRBD1 (6 bases). Between the trimmed V and J ends, which lost 6 bases and 4 bases, there was a span of 18 bases. The CDR3 spans 15 residues. Germline CDR1 reads SNHLY; CDR2 reads FYNNEI. The CDR3 region is CASSPLGPGATEAFF. The CDR3 coding sequence is TGTGCCAGCAGCCCCCTGGGCCCAGGGGCCACTGAAGCTTTCTTT.

This chain uses TRBV19 with TRBJ2-1; TRBD2 matches 9 bases. The trim removed 3 bases at V and 7 bases at J, leaving 10 bases unmatched. The CDR3 totals 16 residues. Germline V CDR1 and CDR2: LNHDA, SQIVND (reference sequence). CDR3 loop: CASSMKGSGGFNEQFF. DNA for the CDR3: TGTGCCAGTAGTATGAAGGGCAGCGGGGGGTTTAATGAGCAGTTCTTC.

This clone showed up just once. The chain recombines TRBV5-1 with TRBJ2-1; D possibly corresponds to TRBD1 (6 bases). CDR3 length: 15 amino acids. V gave up 0 bases and J gave up 2 bases, with 9 bases separating them. CDR1 is SGHRS and CDR2 is YFSETQ in the germline V gene. The CDR3 DNA reads TGCGCCAGCAGCTTGGGGGGACAAGCCTACAATGAGCAGTTCTTC. Translation: CASSLGGQAYNEQFF.

This chain connects TRBV27 to TRBJ2-7; TRBD1 might be the D (6 bases). This CDR3 region has 15 residues. V was trimmed by 2 bases and J by 0 bases, leaving 11 bases between them. Germline-derived CDR1 and CDR2 are MNHEY and SMNVEV (reference sequence). CDR3 amino acids: CASSLGGLTSYEQYF. The CDR3 nucleotides read TGTGCCAGCAGTTTAGGGGGCCTTACCTCCTACGAGCAGTACTTC.

This clone was seen once. The chain recombines TRBV29-1 with TRBJ1-5; the D gene is possibly TRBD1 (5 bases). This CDR3 is 13 amino acids long. CDR1 is SQVTM and CDR2 is ANQGSEA in the germline V gene. V lost 7 bases and J 4 bases, leaving 14 bases between the germline ends. Here the CDR3 reads CSASRGDNQPQHF. In DNA, the CDR3 is TGCAGCGCTTCAAGGGGTGATAATCAGCCCCAGCATTTT.

The chain employs TRBV28 and TRBJ2-5, with D possibly matching TRBD1 (5 bases). Germline CDR1 MDHEN, CDR2 SYDVKM. The CDR3 sequence is 11 residues long. V dropped 10 bases and J dropped 5 bases, with 11 bases sitting between them. CDR3 nucleotide sequence: TGTGCCACCCAGGGAACGGAGACCCAGTACTTC. Translation: CATQGTETQYF.

The gene calls are TRBV5-1 and TRBJ2-3; D possibly corresponds to TRBD2 (6 bases). CDR1 and CDR2 (germline): SGHRS, YFSETQ. Trimming took 0 bases from V and 5 from J, leaving 10 bases between them. CDR3 length: 14 residues. This CDR3 is CASSLANGGDTQYF. Written as DNA, the CDR3 is TGCGCCAGCAGCTTGGCCAACGGGGGAGATACGCAGTATTTT.